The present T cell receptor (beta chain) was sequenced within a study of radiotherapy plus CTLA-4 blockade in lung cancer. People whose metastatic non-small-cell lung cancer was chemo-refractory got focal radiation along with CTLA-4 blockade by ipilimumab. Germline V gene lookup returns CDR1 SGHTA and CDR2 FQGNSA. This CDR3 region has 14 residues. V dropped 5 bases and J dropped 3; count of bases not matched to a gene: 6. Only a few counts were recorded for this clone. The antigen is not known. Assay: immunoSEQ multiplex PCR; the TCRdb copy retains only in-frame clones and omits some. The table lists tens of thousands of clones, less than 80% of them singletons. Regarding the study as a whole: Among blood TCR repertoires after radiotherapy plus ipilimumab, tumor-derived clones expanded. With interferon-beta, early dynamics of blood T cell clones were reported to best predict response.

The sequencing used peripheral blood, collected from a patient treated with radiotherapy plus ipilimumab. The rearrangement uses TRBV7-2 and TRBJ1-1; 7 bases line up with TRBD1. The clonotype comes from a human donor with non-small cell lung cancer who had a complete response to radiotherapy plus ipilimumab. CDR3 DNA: TGTGCCAGCAGCGTACAGGGGTCTTACACTGAAGCTTTCTTT. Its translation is CASSVQGSYTEAFF.